Detailed here is one T cell receptor (beta chain). Its cognate antigen is unknown. The data derive from a study of CD8+CD57+ T cells in acquired aplastic anemia. Study in general: An average of roughly 3 ug of DNA was obtained from sorted CD4+ and CD8+ cells.

This CDR3 is 14 amino acids long. The ends were cut back, 7 bases at V and 0 bases at J, with 12 bases in the middle. CDR1 MNHNY and CDR2 SVGAGI come from the germline V gene (reference sequence). The TCR beta profiling, which covered VDJ combination and CDR3 sequence, was carried out using genomic DNA as the template. TCRdb reanalysed the reads using MiXCR and keeps one entry per CDR3 protein. The sample records 150,000 to 200,000 distinct CDR3 sequences, 64% being singletons. Study-level points and caveats: The study identified almost 30 CD8+ CDR3 sequences shared by patients and controls. Patients and healthy controls showed no significant CD8+ Simpson's diversity difference.

This receptor was taken from a human donor with severe aplastic anemia or a healthy control (not recorded which). The chain uses TRBV6-6 and TRBJ1-1; tentative D call: TRBD1 (5 bases). Sequencing was carried out using sorted CD4+, CD8+, or CD8+CD57+ T cells (not recorded which) from PBMCs. The CDR3 nucleotides read TGTGCCAGCACCCACCGGGACTTGAACACTGAAGCTTTCTTT. Its protein is CASTHRDLNTEAFF.